Listed here are 10 T cell receptor beta chains from one sample, sequenced in a study of spatial heterogeneity in lung cancer. Study observations and caveats: Tumor mutation count correlated with how many alpha and beta TCRs expanded intratumorally.

Their specific antigens are unknown. MiXCR, applied by TCRdb to the 5' RACE reads, yields one record per CDR3 protein. The profile shows over a thousand distinct CDR3 sequences, 15% to 17% of them singletons. Time point here: sample taken at primary tumor resection. This specimen consisted of lung tumor tissue, obtained at surgery. Every receptor here comes from a male donor with early-stage non-small cell lung cancer.

This clonotype is labeled as hyperexpanded. This beta chain represents an off-target read in a library built for alpha chains; its size is of limited meaning. This rearrangement joins TRBV9 to TRBJ2-7; 9 bases agree with TRBD1. Germline assignment: CDR1 SGDLS and CDR2 YYNGEE. The V gene end was trimmed by 7 bases and the J gene end by 3 bases; junction bases not matched to a gene: 5. The CDR3 contains 13 residues. CDR3 residues: CASGQGYGYEQYF. The DNA for the CDR3 is TGTGCCAGCGGACAGGGGTACGGCTACGAGCAGTACTTC. Drawing the rest from reference TRBV9 and TRBJ2-7, the complete variable domain is DSGVTQTPKHLITATGQRVTLRCSPRSGDLSVYWYQQSLDQGLQFLIQYYNGEERAKGNILERFSAQQFPDLHSELNLSSLELGDSALYFCASGQGYGYEQYFGPGTRLTVT.

This clonotype is deemed medium-sized (0.01 to 0.1%). As an off-target read in a library built for alpha chains, this beta chain has a frequency of little significance. The gene calls are TRBV11-3 and TRBJ2-7; D is possibly TRBD1 (6 bases). The CDR3 runs 15 residues. Trimming stripped 8 bases from V and 5 bases from J, with 22 bases between. Germline assignment: CDR1 SGHNT and CDR2 YENEEA. The chain's CDR3 is CASALTGGSLNEQYF. The CDR3 DNA follows: TGTGCCAGCGCCCTCACTGGGGGCTCCTTAAACGAGCAGTACTTC.

There are a few counts of this clonotype. Since it is a stray read in a library aimed at alpha chains, this beta chain has a size that is not meaningful. This chain links TRBV5-6 with TRBJ2-3; 11 bases line up with TRBD2. This CDR3 is built from 17 residues. Germline V gives CDR1 SGHDT, CDR2 YYEEEE. Trimming took 3 bases from V and 1 from J; bases not matched to a gene: 7. The CDR3 nucleotides read TGTGCCAGCAGCTCAACTACGACTAGCGGGGGCACAGATACGCAGTATTTT. Translation: CASSSTTTSGGTDTQYF.

Relative to its sample, this clonotype is medium-sized. This beta chain slipped into a library made for alpha chains as a stray read, so its size is not meaningful. This sequence joins TRBV5-4 and TRBJ1-1; weak D call: TRBD1 (6 bases). Germline lookup yields CDR1 SGHNT and CDR2 YYREEE (reference sequence). V shed 3 bases and J shed 0 bases, with 12 bases lying between them. The CDR3 loop spans 15 amino acids. The CDR3 sequence is CASSSGAGMNTEAFF. The CDR3 nucleotides read TGTGCCAGCAGCTCGGGGGCAGGGATGAACACTGAAGCTTTCTTT. Based on the CDR3 plus reference TRBV5-4 and TRBJ1-1, the full variable domain is ETGVTQSPTHLIKTRGQQVTLRCSSQSGHNTVSWYQQALGQGPQFIFQYYREEENGRGNFPPRFSGLQFPNYSSELNVNALELDDSALYLCASSSGAGMNTEAFFGQGTRLTVV.

By proportion, this clonotype is medium-sized. In a library made to pick up alpha chains, this beta chain is a stray read with a size that means little. The chain carries TRBV7-9 and TRBJ1-1; 8 nucleotides agree with TRBD1. The germline CDR1 and CDR2 sequences are SEHNR and FQNEAQ (reference sequence). CDR3 length: 15 amino acids. The V segment lost 4 bases and the J segment 0 bases; nucleotides outside the gene matches: 4. The CDR3 nucleotides read TGTGCCAGCAGCTCTGGGACAGGCATGAACACTGAAGCTTTCTTT. It yields the protein CASSSGTGMNTEAFF.

This clonotype turned up a few times. A read error may produce the germline difference seen at one junction end. This beta chain is off target for a library built for alpha chains, so its abundance means little. The chain has TRBV28 and TRBJ2-5; D might be TRBD2 (5 bases). Germline V gene lookup returns CDR1 MDHEN and CDR2 SYDVKM. This CDR3 spans 14 amino acids. CDR3 amino acids: CTSSPTDGKETQYF. The CDR3 DNA reads as TGTACCAGCAGCCCCACGGACGGGAAAGAGACCCAGTACTTC. The whole variable domain, remainder taken from reference TRBV28 and TRBJ2-5, is DVKVTQSSRYLVKRTGEKVFLECVQDMDHENMFWYRQDPGLGLRLIYFSYDVKMKEKGDIPEGYSVSREKKERFSLILESASTNQTSMYLCTSSPTDGKETQYFGPGTRLLVL.

This clonotype is large by share. This beta chain slipped into a library made for alpha chains as a stray read, so its size is not meaningful. The chain links TRBV25-1 to TRBJ2-1; D possibly matches TRBD1 or TRBD2 (5 bases each). Germline-derived CDR1 and CDR2 are MGHDK and SYGVNS. CDR3 length: 19 amino acids. V was pared by 1 base and J by 0 bases, with 19 bases between. Here the CDR3 reads CASSESKRGSWASYNEQFF. CDR3 nucleotides: TGTGCCAGCAGTGAATCAAAACGGGGCTCCTGGGCCTCCTACAATGAGCAGTTCTTC.

By sample fraction, this clonotype is medium-sized. As an off-target read in a library built for alpha chains, this beta chain has a frequency of little significance. The rearrangement joins TRBV7-9 to TRBJ1-1; possible D gene TRBD1, 6 bases. This CDR3 has 12 amino acids. The V gene's germline CDR1 is SEHNR and CDR2 FQNEAQ (reference sequence). V dropped 1 base and J dropped 6 bases, with 6 bases sitting between them. Written as DNA, the CDR3 is TGTGCCAGCAGCTTAGGGACAGCTGAAGCTTTCTTT. Translated: CASSLGTAEAFF.

In its sample, this clonotype is medium-sized. Because the library targeted alpha chains, this beta chain is an off-target read whose size means little. This chain uses TRBV3-1 with TRBJ1-1; a possible D gene is TRBD1 (6 bases). V shed 4 bases and J shed 0 bases, with 12 bases lying between them. Germline V gives CDR1 LGHDT, CDR2 YNNKEL (reference sequence). The CDR3 covers 15 residues. The CDR3 loop reads CASSPQGRMNTEAFF. CDR3 bases: TGTGCCAGCAGCCCTCAGGGGAGAATGAACACTGAAGCTTTCTTT.

By frequency in the sample, this clonotype is medium-sized. This beta chain represents an off-target read in a library built for alpha chains; its size is of limited meaning. The V and J genes are TRBV7-9 and TRBJ2-3, with D tentatively TRBD2 (5 bases). There are 15 residues in the CDR3. Germline V gene data show CDR1 as SEHNR and CDR2 as FQNEAQ (reference sequence). V was clipped by 1 base and J by 3 bases, with 11 bases between them. In DNA form, the CDR3 reads TGTGCCAGCAGCTTAGGGCGGGTCAGGACAGATACGCAGTATTTT. This encodes CASSLGRVRTDTQYF.